Detailed here is one T cell receptor (beta chain). This clonotype was found a few times. Its target antigen remains unknown. The sample holds no much larger clone one base away, and base qualities are not on file. Library method: RACE. TCRdb lists the instrument as NextSeq 500. During library preparation, unique molecular identifiers were attached to individual cDNA molecules so that TCRs could be counted quantitatively and reproducibly. Each blood RNA sample was used to sequence both TCR alpha and TCR beta chains. Under the source paper's analysis protocol: The median number of TCRs per sample was around 100,000, ranging from roughly 20,000 to 700,000. The Decombinator software suite was used to annotate the V, J and CDR3 of the TCR reads. Every sample was subsampled to the same number of TCRs (28,000) for the PS versus PT1 abundance plots. Expanded TCRs were defined as absent before sensitization and observed at least eight times at the 2-week time point. Using fastp trimming at Q25 and MiXCR clonotype assembly, TCRdb reanalyzed the public sequencing data and kept in-frame beta chains. Each CDR3 protein gets just one entry, which takes the most common genes and DNA from the rows behind it. These V and J calls originate from TCRdb's pipeline instead of the authors' own analysis. The table for this sample lists tens of thousands of distinct CDR3 sequences; about 9% of them were counted only once. The top ten clonotypes cover 11% to 15% of the sample.

These data belong to a study of human T cells and chemical hapten exposure (dated by TCRdb to the early 2020s). In the study overall: For sensitization, 2% DPC in acetone was applied to an approximately 2 cm by approximately 2 cm area of upper inner arm skin. Patients additionally received weekly therapeutic DPC doses to the scalp throughout the roughly 25-week study period. Patch testing was done on the upper back using Finn chambers containing 0.01% DPC, and results were scored after 6 days according to International Contact Dermatitis Research Group standards. Alopecia areata with under or over 50% scalp involvement, alopecia totalis and alopecia universalis were represented in the patient cohort, which was mostly female. Libraries were pooled for sequencing, and variation in per-sample TCR yields was attributed mainly to small differences in library volumes within the pool. In alopecia patients, the study followed how the peripheral blood TCR repertoire changed in vivo over primary and secondary sensitization to diphenylcyclopropenone (DPC), a hapten. Blood samples were taken from patients before sensitization (week 0) and at 2, 6 and about 24 weeks after DPC sensitization. Twenty-nine alopecia patients gave blood for TCR sequencing at one to four time points (pre-sensitization, 2, 6 and 24 weeks). Broad study findings and their caveats: The number of PT1 expanded TCRs positively correlated with patch test score, significant at thresholds 8, 16 and 32 but not 4. Repeated subsampling changed both the strength of the expansion versus patch-test correlation and the threshold at which the correlation became significant. DPC sensitization did not change the number of TCRs with a frequency above 1 in 1000, and there was no evidence of changes in global repertoire structure. Expanded TCRs formed significantly more large CDR3 similarity clusters than pre-sensitization or healthy control sets, consistent with antigen-driven responses. Because every patient had alopecia, a presumed autoimmune disease, the patients' immune response might differ from that of healthy individuals.

A distance of 16 bases separates the germline ends of V and J, which lose 5 bases and 6 bases respectively. Sequences SGHAT (CDR1) and FQDESV (CDR2) are obtained from the germline V gene (reference sequence). From the cysteine up to the phenylalanine, the CDR3 has a length of 14 residues. The read is trimmed to its CDR3 DNA, 42 bases read in frame from base 1. Read against the paper, the sample's time point label means: pre-sensitization, week 0. The treatment or condition label, read with the paper, signifies: therapeutic diphenylcyclopropenone sensitization with weekly scalp DPC. At each patch-test visit, blood was drawn before the patch test was applied. Eligible patients were aged 18 to 70, diagnosed with alopecia, deemed suitable for DPC therapy, and excluded if pregnant. Unfractionated whole blood was collected in Tempus Blood RNA tubes, and total RNA was extracted from that blood.

Sequenced here: whole blood, sampled in connection with sensitization to the hapten diphenylcyclopropenone (DPC). Recombination joined TRBV11-1 with TRBJ1-1, with the D gene uncertain. The receptor was isolated from a middle-aged woman with alopecia areata. Some clones in this sample may be carry-over from other donors' samples. At the DNA level, the sequence is TGTGCCAGCAGCCCGCACTTCGACGGGGCTGAAGCTTTCTTT. It translates to CASSPHFDGAEAFF.